The rows below give T cell receptor beta chains drawn from one sample of a study of identical twins. TCRdb independently ran MiXCR on the 5' RACE reads; one entry per CDR3 protein. The table has some 460,000 distinct CDR3 sequences, 14% seen once. These data were also reused for a study on yellow fever vaccine responses in identical twins.

Specimen: CD4+ T cells sorted from blood. These receptors originate from a woman under 30 in good health. The CDR3 runs from the conserved cysteine through the conserved F or W. The order of the fields is clone size, V gene, J gene, D gene, CDR3 DNA, CDR3 protein. The D gene is left open where the match is weak. The size field is filled for only some rows; it gives once, few, many or a size class.

size: few; V: TRBV29-1; J: TRBJ2-5; D: -; DNA: TGCAGCGTTGCGTCCAGGGTAGGGGAGACCCAGTACTTC; CDR3: CSVASRVGETQYF
size: few; V: TRBV20-1; J: TRBJ2-7; D: TRBD2; DNA: TGCAGTGCTAGAGATTGGGGGACTAGCGGCTACGAGCAGTACTTC; CDR3: CSARDWGTSGYEQYF
size: -; V: TRBV5-4; J: TRBJ2-3; D: TRBD2; DNA: TGTGCCAGCAGCCCCGATGCGGGAGATAGCACAGATACGCAGTATTTT; CDR3: CASSPDAGDSTDTQYF
size: -; V: TRBV28; J: TRBJ1-5; D: TRBD1; DNA: TGTGCCAGCAGAGACCGGGACAGGGGTAGCAATCAGCCCCAGCATTTT; CDR3: CASRDRDRGSNQPQHF
size: -; V: TRBV9; J: TRBJ2-1; D: TRBD2; DNA: TGTGCCAGCAGCGCCGGGACTAGCGCGTTTGAGCAGTTCTTC; CDR3: CASSAGTSAFEQFF
size: -; V: TRBV4-2; J: TRBJ2-5; D: TRBD2; DNA: TGTGCCAGCAGCCAAGGCGGGACTAGTGAAGAGACCCAGTACTTC; CDR3: CASSQGGTSEETQYF
size: -; V: TRBV24-1; J: TRBJ2-1; D: -; DNA: TGTGCCGCCAGTGTCCCACCTAGCAGCTCTGAGCAGTTCTTC; CDR3: CAASVPPSSSEQFF
size: -; V: TRBV5-1; J: TRBJ2-1; D: TRBD2; DNA: TGCGCCAGCAGCTTGGAACTCTTAGCGGGGTCGAGCTCCTACAATGAGCAGTTCTTC; CDR3: CASSLELLAGSSSYNEQFF
size: -; V: TRBV11-2; J: TRBJ2-6; D: -; DNA: TGTGCCAGCAGTCTGTTAGAGACAGACTACTCTGGGGCCAACGTCCTGACTTTC; CDR3: CASSLLETDYSGANVLTF
size: -; V: TRBV3-1; J: TRBJ2-7; D: TRBD1; DNA: TGTGCCAGCAGCCAAGATCAGGCACAGGGGGACGAGCAGTACTTC; CDR3: CASSQDQAQGDEQYF
size: -; V: TRBV6-2/TRBV6-3; J: TRBJ2-7; D: TRBD1; DNA: TGTGCCAGCAGTTTCTCGACAGGGTGGAACGAGCAGTACTTC; CDR3: CASSFSTGWNEQYF
size: -; V: TRBV11-2; J: TRBJ2-5; D: TRBD2; DNA: TGTGCCAGCAAACTGTCTTCGGGAGGGGAGACCCAGTACTTC; CDR3: CASKLSSGGETQYF
size: -; V: TRBV20-1; J: TRBJ2-5; D: TRBD2; DNA: TGCAGTGCTAGCGTCCGTTTGGCGGGAGTAGGGGAGACCCAGTACTTC; CDR3: CSASVRLAGVGETQYF
size: -; V: TRBV7-9; J: TRBJ2-7; D: -; DNA: TGTGCCAGCAGCCCGAACCGACAAAGCTCCTACGAGCAGTACTTC; CDR3: CASSPNRQSSYEQYF
size: -; V: TRBV21-1; J: TRBJ2-7; D: -; DNA: TGTGCCAGTCCCCGGGACACAACCTACGAGCAGTACTTC; CDR3: CASPRDTTYEQYF
size: few; V: TRBV6-1; J: TRBJ1-1; D: TRBD1; DNA: TGTGCCAGCAGTGGACAGGGGGGGGTCGAAGCTTTCTTT; CDR3: CASSGQGGVEAFF
size: many; V: TRBV12-3/TRBV12-4; J: TRBJ2-5; D: TRBD2; DNA: TGTGCCAGCAGTTTCCTAGCGGGAGCAGAGACCCAGTACTTC; CDR3: CASSFLAGAETQYF
size: -; V: TRBV29-1; J: TRBJ1-2; D: -; DNA: TGCAGCGTTGAAGACGGCTATGGCTACACCTTC; CDR3: CSVEDGYGYTF
size: -; V: TRBV6-2/TRBV6-3; J: TRBJ2-2; D: TRBD1; DNA: TGTGCCAGCAGTCGGTGGGACAGGGGCACCGGGGAGCTGTTTTTT; CDR3: CASSRWDRGTGELFF
size: -; V: TRBV12-3/TRBV12-4; J: TRBJ2-6; D: -; DNA: TGTGCCAGCAGTTTAGGGGCAGGGGCTGGGGCCAACGTCCTGACTTTC; CDR3: CASSLGAGAGANVLTF
size: few; V: TRBV7-9; J: TRBJ2-1; D: -; DNA: TGTGCCAGCACCGGACAGAACTACAATGAGCAGTTCTTC; CDR3: CASTGQNYNEQFF
size: few; V: TRBV5-1; J: TRBJ1-1; D: -; DNA: TGCGCCAGCAGCCCGCAGTCGCTAAACACTGAAGCTTTCTTT; CDR3: CASSPQSLNTEAFF
size: -; V: TRBV29-1; J: TRBJ2-7; D: TRBD1; DNA: TGCAAATTTACGGGACAGGGGGCCGGCAGCGAGTCCTACGAGCAGTACTTC; CDR3: CKFTGQGAGSESYEQYF
size: -; V: TRBV27; J: TRBJ2-6; D: TRBD1; DNA: TGTGCCAGCAGTTTCGACAGGGTGCTTTTCTCTGGGGCCAACGTCCTGACTTTC; CDR3: CASSFDRVLFSGANVLTF
size: -; V: TRBV5-1; J: TRBJ2-2; D: -; DNA: TGCGCCAGCAGCTTGATGGTGGCTAGCGCCGGGGAGCTGTTTTTT; CDR3: CASSLMVASAGELFF
size: few; V: TRBV14; J: TRBJ2-1; D: TRBD2; DNA: TGTGCCAGCAGCGAGTCCGGGACTAGCGGGAGGTCGGGGCGGTTCTTC; CDR3: CASSESGTSGRSGRFF
size: few; V: TRBV24-1; J: TRBJ2-1; D: -; DNA: TGTGCCACCAGTGATCGGACACCTAGCTCCTACAATGAGCAGTTCTTC; CDR3: CATSDRTPSSYNEQFF
size: -; V: TRBV7-2; J: TRBJ2-3; D: TRBD2; DNA: TGTGCCAGCAGCCGAGGGACTAGCGGGGGGGCTGCAGATACGCAGTATTTT; CDR3: CASSRGTSGGAADTQYF
size: -; V: TRBV6-2/TRBV6-3; J: TRBJ2-3; D: TRBD1; DNA: TGTGCCAGCGATTCCAGGACAGGGGGTGCTCCGGGTGATACGCAGTATTTT; CDR3: CASDSRTGGAPGDTQYF
size: few; V: TRBV18; J: TRBJ2-3; D: -; DNA: TGTGCCAGCTCACCAGTTCCACAGGGTGGGACAGATACGCAGTATTTT; CDR3: CASSPVPQGGTDTQYF
size: -; V: TRBV6-1; J: TRBJ2-7; D: TRBD2; DNA: TGTGCCAGCAGCCTTCAGAGGACTAGCGGGAGTGGCGAGCAGTACTTC; CDR3: CASSLQRTSGSGEQYF
size: -; V: TRBV7-2; J: TRBJ2-4; D: -; DNA: TGTGCCAGCAGCACCGGCCCCCCAGCCAAAAACATTCAGTACTTC; CDR3: CASSTGPPAKNIQYF
size: few; V: TRBV12-3/TRBV12-4; J: TRBJ1-5; D: -; DNA: TGTGCCAGCAGCGCCAGAGAGACAGTCGATCAGCCCCAGCATTTT; CDR3: CASSARETVDQPQHF
size: -; V: TRBV15; J: TRBJ2-3; D: -; DNA: TGTGCCACCAGCAGAGACCTCAGGAGTTCGGATACGCAGTATTTT; CDR3: CATSRDLRSSDTQYF
size: few; V: TRBV20-1; J: TRBJ2-7; D: TRBD2; DNA: TGCAGTGCTAGAGCCGGGGCGGGGGGGTACGAGCAGTACTTC; CDR3: CSARAGAGGYEQYF
size: -; V: TRBV20-1; J: TRBJ2-5; D: -; DNA: TGCAGTGCTGGGGTGATCCAAGAGACCCAGTACTTC; CDR3: CSAGVIQETQYF
size: many; V: TRBV6-2/TRBV6-3; J: TRBJ2-1; D: TRBD2; DNA: TGTGCCAGCAGTTACGGGGGACTAGCGGGAGGGGACAATGAGCAGTTCTTC; CDR3: CASSYGGLAGGDNEQFF
size: few; V: TRBV20-1; J: TRBJ2-2; D: -; DNA: TGCAGTGCTAGTACCCAACAGGTCGGCACCGGGGAGCTGTTTTTT; CDR3: CSASTQQVGTGELFF
size: many; V: TRBV3-1; J: TRBJ1-1; D: -; DNA: TGTGCCAGCAGCCAAGCGCGGGCATTAGAAGCTTTCTTT; CDR3: CASSQARALEAFF
size: -; V: TRBV27; J: TRBJ2-1; D: TRBD2; DNA: TGTGCCAGGGGACTAGTGGTTTACTACAATGAGCAGTTCTTC; CDR3: CARGLVVYYNEQFF
size: -; V: TRBV19; J: TRBJ2-1; D: TRBD1; DNA: TGTGCCAGTAGTATATGGACAGGGGCGAATGAGCAGTTCTTC; CDR3: CASSIWTGANEQFF
size: -; V: TRBV24-1; J: TRBJ2-5; D: -; DNA: TGTGCCACCAGTGCCCGCGCTCAGGGTAGGGGCCAAGAGACCCAGTACTTC; CDR3: CATSARAQGRGQETQYF
size: -; V: TRBV20-1; J: TRBJ2-3; D: -; DNA: TGCAGTGCTAGATCGACACGCACAGATACGCAGTATTTT; CDR3: CSARSTRTDTQYF
size: once; V: TRBV30; J: TRBJ2-3; D: -; DNA: TGTGCCTGGAGGGGACGAGATACGCAGTATTTT; CDR3: CAWRGRDTQYF
size: -; V: TRBV18; J: TRBJ2-3; D: -; DNA: TGTGCCAGCTCACCAGTACCAGGGGCCCTTAGCACAGATACGCAGTATTTT; CDR3: CASSPVPGALSTDTQYF